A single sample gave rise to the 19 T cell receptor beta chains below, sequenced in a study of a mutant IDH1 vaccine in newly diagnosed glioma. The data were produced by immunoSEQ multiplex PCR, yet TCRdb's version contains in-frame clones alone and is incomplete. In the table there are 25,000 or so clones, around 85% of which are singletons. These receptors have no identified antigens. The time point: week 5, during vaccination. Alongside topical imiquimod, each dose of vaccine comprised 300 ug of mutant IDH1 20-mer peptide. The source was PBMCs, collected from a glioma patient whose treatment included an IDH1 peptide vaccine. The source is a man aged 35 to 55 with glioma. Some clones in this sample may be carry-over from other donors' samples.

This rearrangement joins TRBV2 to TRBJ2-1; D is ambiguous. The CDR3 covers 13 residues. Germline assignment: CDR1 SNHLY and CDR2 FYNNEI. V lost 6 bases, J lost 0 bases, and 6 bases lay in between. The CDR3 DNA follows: TGTGCCAGCAGGCGGAGCTCCTACAATGAGCAGTTCTTC. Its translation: CASRRSSYNEQFF. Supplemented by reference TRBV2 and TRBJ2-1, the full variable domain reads EPEVTQTPSHQVTQMGQEVILRCVPISNHLYFYWYRQILGQKVEFLVSFYNNEISEKSEIFDDQFSVERPDGSNFTLKIRSTKLEDSAMYFCASRRSSYNEQFFGPGTRLTVL.

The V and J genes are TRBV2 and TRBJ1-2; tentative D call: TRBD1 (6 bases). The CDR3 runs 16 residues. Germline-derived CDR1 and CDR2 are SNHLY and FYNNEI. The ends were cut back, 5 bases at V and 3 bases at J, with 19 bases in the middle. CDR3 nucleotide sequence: TGTGCCAGCAGTTCCGACGACAGGCCCAGGGACTATGGCTACACCTTC. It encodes CASSSDDRPRDYGYTF.

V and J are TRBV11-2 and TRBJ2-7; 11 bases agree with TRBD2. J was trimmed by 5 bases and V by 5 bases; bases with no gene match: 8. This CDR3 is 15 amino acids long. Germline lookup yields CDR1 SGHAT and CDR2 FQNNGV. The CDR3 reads CASSNLAGGHDEQYF. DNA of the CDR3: TGTGCCAGCAGCAACTTAGCGGGGGGGCATGACGAGCAGTACTTC.

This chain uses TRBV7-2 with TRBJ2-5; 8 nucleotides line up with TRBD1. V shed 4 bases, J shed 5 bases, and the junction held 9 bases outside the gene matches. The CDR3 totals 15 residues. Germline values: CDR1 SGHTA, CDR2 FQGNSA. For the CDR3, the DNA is TGTGCCAGCAGCTCCGGACAGGGCCTGGGCGAGACCCAGTACTTC. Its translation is CASSSGQGLGETQYF.

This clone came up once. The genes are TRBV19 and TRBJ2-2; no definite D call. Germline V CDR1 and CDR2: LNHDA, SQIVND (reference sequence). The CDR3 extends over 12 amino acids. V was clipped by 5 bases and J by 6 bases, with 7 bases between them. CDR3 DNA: TGTGCCAGTAGTCCAGCCCCCGGGGAGCTGTTTTTT. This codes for CASSPAPGELFF.

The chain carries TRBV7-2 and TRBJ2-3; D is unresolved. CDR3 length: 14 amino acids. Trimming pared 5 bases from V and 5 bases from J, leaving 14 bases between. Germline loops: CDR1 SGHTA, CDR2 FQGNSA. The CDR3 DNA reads TGTGCCAGCAGCCAATTGATTTTCGAAGATACGCAGTATTTT. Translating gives CASSQLIFEDTQYF.

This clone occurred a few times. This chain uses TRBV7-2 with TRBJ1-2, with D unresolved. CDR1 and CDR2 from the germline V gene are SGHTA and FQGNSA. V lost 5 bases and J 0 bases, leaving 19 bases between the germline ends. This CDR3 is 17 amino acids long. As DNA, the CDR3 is TGTGCCAGCAGCCTAGACGGTGCGGGAAATGCTAACTATGGCTACACCTTC. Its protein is CASSLDGAGNANYGYTF.

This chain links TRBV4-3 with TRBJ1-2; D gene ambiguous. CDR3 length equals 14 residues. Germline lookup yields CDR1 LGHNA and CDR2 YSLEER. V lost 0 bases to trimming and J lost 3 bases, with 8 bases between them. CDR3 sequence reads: CASSQDSGDYGYTF. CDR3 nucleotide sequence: TGCGCCAGCAGCCAAGACTCCGGGGACTATGGCTACACCTTC.

The CDR3 coding sequence is TGTGCCAGCAGCCCCGGGACAGGGGATCCGAATGCTTTCTTT. Translated, it gives CASSPGTGDPNAFF. This chain connects TRBV11-3 to TRBJ1-1; 10 bases map to TRBD1. This CDR3 is 14 amino acids long. In germline, CDR1 is SGHNT, CDR2 YENEEA. Trimming removed 5 bases from V and 11 bases from J; junction bases left unmatched: 11.

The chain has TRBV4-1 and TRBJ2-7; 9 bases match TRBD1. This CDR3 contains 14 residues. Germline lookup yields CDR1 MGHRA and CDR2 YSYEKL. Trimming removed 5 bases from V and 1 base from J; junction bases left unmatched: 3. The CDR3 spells CASSYGTGSYEQYF. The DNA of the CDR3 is TGCGCCAGCAGCTACGGGACAGGGTCCTACGAGCAGTACTTC.

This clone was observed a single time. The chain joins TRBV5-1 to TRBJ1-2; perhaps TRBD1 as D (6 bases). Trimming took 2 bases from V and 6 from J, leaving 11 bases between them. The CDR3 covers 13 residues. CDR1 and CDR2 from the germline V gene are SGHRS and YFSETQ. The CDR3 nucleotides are TGCGCCAGCAGCTTAGGGGGGCGTGATGGCTACACCTTC. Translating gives CASSLGGRDGYTF.

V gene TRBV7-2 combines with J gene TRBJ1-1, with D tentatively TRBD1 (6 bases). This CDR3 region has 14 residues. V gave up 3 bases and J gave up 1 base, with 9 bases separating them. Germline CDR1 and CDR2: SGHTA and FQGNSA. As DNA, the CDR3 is TGTGCCAGCAGCTTTCCACAGGGGAACACTGAAGCTTTCTTT. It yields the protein CASSFPQGNTEAFF.

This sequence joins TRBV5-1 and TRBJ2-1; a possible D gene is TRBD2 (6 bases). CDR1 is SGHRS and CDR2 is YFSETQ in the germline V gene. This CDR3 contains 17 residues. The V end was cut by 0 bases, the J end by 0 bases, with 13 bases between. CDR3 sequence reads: CASSLALAPSSYNEQFF. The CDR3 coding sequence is TGCGCCAGCAGCTTGGCGCTAGCGCCTAGCTCCTACAATGAGCAGTTCTTC.

DNA for the CDR3: TGTGCCAGCAGTTATCAAGAGACCCAGTACTTC. This codes for CASSYQETQYF. This rearrangement joins TRBV5-5 to TRBJ2-5; no clear D gene. The CDR3 runs to 11 residues. The V and J ends lost 5 bases and 2 bases respectively, with 4 bases between them. CDR1 is SGHKS, CDR2 YYEKEE, per germline (reference sequence).

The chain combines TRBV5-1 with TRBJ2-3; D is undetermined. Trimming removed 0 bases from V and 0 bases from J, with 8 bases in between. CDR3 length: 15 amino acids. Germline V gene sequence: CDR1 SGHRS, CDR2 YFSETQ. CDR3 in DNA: TGCGCCAGCAGCTTGGACGTACCTAGCACAGATACGCAGTATTTT. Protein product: CASSLDVPSTDTQYF. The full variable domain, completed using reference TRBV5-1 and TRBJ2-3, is KAGVTQTPRYLIKTRGQQVTLSCSPISGHRSVSWYQQTPGQGLQFLFEYFSETQRNKGNFPGRFSGRQFSNSRSEMNVSTLELGDSALYLCASSLDVPSTDTQYFGPGTRLTVL.

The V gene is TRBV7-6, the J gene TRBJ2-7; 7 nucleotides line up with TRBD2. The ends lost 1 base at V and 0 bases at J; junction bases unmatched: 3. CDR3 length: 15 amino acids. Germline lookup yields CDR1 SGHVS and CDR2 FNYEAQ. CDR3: CASSLDTSDSYEQYF. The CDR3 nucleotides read TGTGCCAGCAGCTTAGACACTAGCGACTCCTACGAGCAGTACTTC.

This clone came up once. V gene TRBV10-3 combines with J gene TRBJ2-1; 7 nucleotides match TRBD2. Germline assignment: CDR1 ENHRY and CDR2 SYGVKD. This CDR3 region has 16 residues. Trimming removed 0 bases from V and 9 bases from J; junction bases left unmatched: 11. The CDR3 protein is CAISESTGGLGGEQFF. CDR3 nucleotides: TGTGCCATCAGTGAGTCTACGGGGGGATTAGGCGGTGAGCAGTTCTTC.

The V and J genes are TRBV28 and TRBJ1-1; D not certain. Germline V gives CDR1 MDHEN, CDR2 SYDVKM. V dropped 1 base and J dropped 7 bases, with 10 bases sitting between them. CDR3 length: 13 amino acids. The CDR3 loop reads CASSLSRRIEAFF. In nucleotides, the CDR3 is TGTGCCAGCAGTTTATCCCGACGGATTGAAGCTTTCTTT.

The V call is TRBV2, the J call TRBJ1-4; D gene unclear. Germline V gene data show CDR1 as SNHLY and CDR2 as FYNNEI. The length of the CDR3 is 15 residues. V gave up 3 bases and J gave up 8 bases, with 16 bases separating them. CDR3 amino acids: CASSDITGPPEKLFF. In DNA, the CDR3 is TGTGCCAGCAGTGACATCACCGGACCGCCCGAAAAACTGTTTTTT.